This passage covers 9 T cell receptor beta chains from one sample sequenced in a study of a mutant IDH1 vaccine in newly diagnosed glioma. These TCRs are of unknown antigen specificity. Clones were read by immunoSEQ multiplex PCR, and TCRdb kept only the in-frame ones, dropping some. Of about 35,000 clones in the sample, roughly 89% are singletons; the top ten hold more than 10%. The time point is: week 47, end of study. Each dose of the vaccine consisted of 300 ug of mutant IDH1 20-mer peptide, with topical imiquimod. The sequencing used PBMCs, collected from a glioma patient whose treatment included an IDH1 peptide vaccine. The receptors here all came from a woman in her twenties or thirties with glioma.

The chain couples TRBV5-8 to TRBJ1-3; 7 positions match TRBD1. After removal of 2 bases from V and 0 bases from J, the junction contained 5 bases not matched to a gene. The germline V gene has CDR1 SGHTS and CDR2 YDEGEE. The CDR3 loop spans 16 amino acids. The CDR3 loop is CASSFGTAVSGNTIYF. The CDR3 region has the DNA TGTGCCAGCAGCTTCGGGACAGCCGTCTCTGGAAACACCATATATTTT. Based on the CDR3 plus reference TRBV5-8 and TRBJ1-3, the full variable domain is EAGVTQSPTHLIKTRGQQATLRCSPISGHTSVYWYQQALGLGLQFLLWYDEGEERNRGNFPPRFSGRQFPNYSSELNVNALELEDSALYLCASSFGTAVSGNTIYFGEGSWLTVV.

This clone was observed a handful of times. The V call is TRBV6-1, the J call TRBJ2-7, with 8 bases lining up with TRBD1. The V gene's germline CDR1 is MNHNS and CDR2 SASEGT. Trimming cost V 7 bases and J 3 bases; bases outside gene matches: 5. The CDR3 has 13 amino acids. CDR3 loop: CASNSGGSYEQYF. Here the CDR3 DNA reads TGTGCCAGCAACTCAGGGGGCAGCTACGAGCAGTACTTC.

The rearrangement joins TRBV29-1 to TRBJ2-2; D tentatively fits TRBD1 or TRBD2 (5 bases each). CDR3 size: 14 residues. The V and J ends lost 7 bases and 0 bases respectively, with 12 bases between them. CDR1 and CDR2 (germline): SQVTM, ANQGSEA. The CDR3 spells CSAWDGTNTGELFF. CDR3 coding DNA: TGCAGCGCTTGGGACGGAACGAACACCGGGGAGCTGTTTTTT.

The chain links TRBV2 to TRBJ1-6; TRBD1 agrees at 8 bases. The length of the CDR3 is 15 residues. Per germline, CDR1 SNHLY and CDR2 FYNNEI. V shed 9 bases and J 3 bases; nucleotides not matched to a gene: 7. In nucleotides, the CDR3 is TGTGCCAGTACCGAACAGGGGGACTATAATTCACCCCTCCACTTT. This encodes CASTEQGDYNSPLHF.

The chain carries TRBV5-1 and TRBJ1-1; D not resolved. The CDR3 is made up of 15 amino acids. The V gene lost 5 bases and the J gene lost 1 base, with 15 bases spanning the gap. Germline V CDR1 and CDR2: SGHRS, YFSETQ. The CDR3, as DNA: TGCGCCAGCAGTCGAGGAGGCGGTTCGAACACTGAAGCTTTCTTT. Translated, it gives CASSRGGGSNTEAFF.

This clone was found once. The chain's CDR3 is CASSAENRRNTEAFF. The CDR3 nucleotides read TGCGCCAGCAGCGCCGAAAACAGGAGGAACACTGAAGCTTTCTTT. The chain links TRBV5-1 to TRBJ1-1, with a possible D match to TRBD1 (5 bases). The CDR3 sequence is 15 residues long. The germline V gene has CDR1 SGHRS and CDR2 YFSETQ. Trimming cost V 4 bases and J 1 base, with 14 bases left between them.

This clone was recorded only once. V is TRBV25-1 and J is TRBJ2-1; possibly TRBD1 or TRBD2 for D (5 bases each). The CDR3 loop spans 15 amino acids. Trimming left V 8 bases short and J 0 bases short, with 14 bases between. Germline values: CDR1 MGHDK, CDR2 SYGVNS. The CDR3 region is CASGLAGSSYNEQFF. DNA for the CDR3: TGTGCCAGCGGTCTCGCAGGGAGCTCCTACAATGAGCAGTTCTTC.

This clone was observed a single time. V is TRBV30 and J is TRBJ1-5; D unresolved. The germline V gene encodes CDR1 GTSNPN and CDR2 SVGIG (reference sequence). Trimming pared 2 bases from V and 2 bases from J, leaving 10 bases between. The CDR3 loop spans 14 amino acids. The chain's CDR3 is CAWSSQHGNQPQHF. The CDR3, as DNA: TGTGCCTGGAGTTCCCAACACGGCAATCAGCCCCAGCATTTT.

The chain links TRBV5-1 to TRBJ1-4; possibly TRBD1 for D (5 bases). Trimming shortened V by 5 bases and J by 6 bases, and 17 bases separated the two germline ends. The germline gives CDR1 SGHRS, CDR2 YFSETQ. CDR3 length: 15 residues. The CDR3 here is CASRLAGRSDEKLFF. CDR3 bases: TGCGCCAGCAGGCTAGCAGGGCGAAGTGATGAAAAACTGTTTTTT. The entire variable domain, with the rest obtained from reference TRBV5-1 and TRBJ1-4, is as follows: KAGVTQTPRYLIKTRGQQVTLSCSPISGHRSVSWYQQTPGQGLQFLFEYFSETQRNKGNFPGRFSGRQFSNSRSEMNVSTLELGDSALYLCASRLAGRSDEKLFFGSGTQLSVL.